The text below deals with one T cell receptor (beta chain). Its antigen remains undetermined. This specimen comes from a study of monozygotic twins with inflammatory bowel disease (dated by TCRdb to the late 2010s). Background for the entire study: A total of approximately 28 monozygotic twin pairs were included in the full study, comprising nine German pairs (four IBD-concordant, five IBD-discordant) and 19 IBD-discordant Danish pairs. Disease-associated traits were sought mainly through comparisons between IBD patients and their genetically identical healthy co-twins within discordant pairs. Each individual had, on average, about 151 000 unique TCRalpha sequences and 181 000 unique TCRbeta sequences available for analysis. Study-level results and caveats: Because patients were on differing immunosuppressive treatments, the repertoires may have picked up extra background noise and inter-individual variability. Repertoire similarity did not differ between concordant and discordant twins, which could be due to limited statistical power. The analysis was unable to tell different T cell subtypes apart. The results gave no support for a single strong signal or clonotype linked to IBD. Measured by the inverse Simpson index, TCRbeta repertoire diversity was lower in IBD patients than in their healthy co-twins. Compared with healthy twins, IBD patients shared fewer clonotypes with other individuals, and the difference was most pronounced in patients with signs of disease activity.

CDR1 is given as KGHSH and CDR2 as LQKENI, both from the germline V gene. The CDR3 runs 18 residues from the cysteine to the phenylalanine. The DNA is unrecorded. Library construction relied on 5' RACE. For each TCR library, 3,500 to 4,500 ng of total RNA was used. cDNA was synthesized with SMARTScribe reverse transcriptase in eight separate reactions per sample. Unique molecular identifiers containing a 6-nucleotide sample barcode were introduced through template switching during cDNA synthesis. TCRalpha and TCRbeta cDNA was amplified by two nested PCRs of around 15 and 9 cycles, with bead purification after each PCR. Before amplification, the cDNA was both treated with uracil DNA-glycosylase and purified with the QIAquick PCR purification kit. The second PCR added Illumina TruSeq-compatible adapters along with sample-specific barcodes. TapeStation and Qubit were used to check library quality and concentration, and 5 ng of each library went into the pool. The pooled libraries were sequenced with 2 x 100 bp reads and custom sequencing primers on an Illumina HiSeq2500 single-index Rapid Run. Processing in the source paper ran as follows. MiGEC version 1.2.6 was used for UMI-based consensus assembly, which corrected PCR and sequencing errors. V(D)J alignment, clonotype assembly and CDR3 extraction were performed with MiXCR version 2.1.1. To normalise gene usage, clonotype sharing and MAIT/NKT TCR abundance, the top 1000, 10 000 and 20 000 clonotypes in each sample were analysed. Diversity was computed as the inverse Simpson index with the vegan R package after downsampling to 27 000 UMIs. Statistical testing used paired Mann-Whitney U tests on the discordant twin pairs and applied Benjamini-Hochberg correction for multiple testing. TCRdb reprocessed the reads, and each CDR3 protein sequence is entered once, without DNA. The V and J calls here are based on TCRdb, not the publication. The table for this sample shows roughly 150,000 distinct CDR3 sequences. The top ten clonotypes cover 0.95% to 1.5% of the sample.

An approximately 2.3 ml peripheral blood sample was drawn into PAXgene tubes per donor and stored at -80°C. Without T cell sorting, total RNA was isolated from whole blood using the PAXgene blood miRNA kit on an automated QIAcube. Peripheral blood from monozygotic twin pairs who were concordant or discordant for inflammatory bowel disease underwent deep TCRalpha and TCRbeta repertoire profiling using unique molecular barcoding. Smoking habits were recorded for all twin pairs, with individuals classified as current, former or never smokers. Recombination connected TRBV18 to TRBJ2-1; absent DNA, TCRdb's TRBD2 call cannot be checked. Input material: blood. This clonotype was sampled from a human donor with ulcerative colitis or Crohn's disease, or a healthy co-twin of an affected twin (not recorded which). The CDR3 sequence is CASSPIPGTSGFYNEQFF.